Given below is one T cell receptor (beta chain) in context. What it binds is not known. This record comes from a study of T cell repertoires in cytomegalovirus infection. TCRdb called the reads again in MiXCR, with one record for every CDR3 protein. The top ten hold 50% of the sample, which has approximately 89,000 distinct CDR3 sequences, roughly 25% seen once. CDR1 and CDR2 from the germline V gene are LNHDA and SQIVND (reference sequence). The CDR3 is 15 amino acids. V gave up 3 bases and J gave up 0 bases, with 10 bases separating them. The rearrangement joins TRBV19 to TRBJ2-3; the D is unclear. Material: CD8+ T cells from cultured PBMCs, obtained from culture after CMV antigen stimulation. The TCR sequence derives from a human donor in good health (CMV status not recorded). Some clones in this sample may be carry-over from other donors' samples. The CDR3 spells CASSMDTSSTDTQYF. The CDR3, as DNA: TGTGCCAGTAGTATGGATACTTCTAGCACAGATACGCAGTATTTT.